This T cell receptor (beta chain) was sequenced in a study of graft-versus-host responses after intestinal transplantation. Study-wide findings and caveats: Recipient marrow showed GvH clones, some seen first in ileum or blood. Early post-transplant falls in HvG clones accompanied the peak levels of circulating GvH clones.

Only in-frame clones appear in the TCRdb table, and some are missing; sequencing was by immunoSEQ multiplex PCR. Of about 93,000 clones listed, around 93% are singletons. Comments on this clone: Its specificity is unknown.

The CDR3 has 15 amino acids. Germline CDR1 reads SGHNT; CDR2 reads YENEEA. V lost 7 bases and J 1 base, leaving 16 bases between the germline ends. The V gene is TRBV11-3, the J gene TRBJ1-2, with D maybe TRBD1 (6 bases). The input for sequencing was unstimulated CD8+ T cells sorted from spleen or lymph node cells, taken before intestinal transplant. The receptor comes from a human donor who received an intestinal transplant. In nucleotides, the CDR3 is TGTGCCAGCACTTCCTACGAGGGGGTTAACTATGGCTACACCTTC. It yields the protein CASTSYEGVNYGYTF.